This T cell receptor (beta chain) is drawn from a study of T cell repertoires in cytomegalovirus infection. The overall study: CMV epitopes that were recently identified and HLA-C-restricted were used alongside well-studied HLA-B-restricted ones. Indications of both CMV infection and matching HLA type were provided by public TCR beta signatures. Study conclusions and caveats: Identification of carriers of CMV plus the relevant HLA was achieved through cumulative public TCR beta family frequency. Dominant in the ex vivo response were TCR beta clonotypes restricted by HLA-C and specific for CMV.

From the reads, TCRdb called clonotypes with MiXCR, one entry per CDR3 protein. The sample lists approximately 120,000 distinct CDR3 sequences; about 30% were seen once. To note about this clonotype: Its target is not known.

The germline V gene encodes CDR1 SGHKS and CDR2 YYEKEE (reference sequence). This CDR3 has 13 amino acids. Between the trimmed V and J ends, which lost 0 bases and 2 bases, there was a span of 3 bases. The sequencing here drew on CD8+ T cells from cultured PBMCs, taken from culture after CMV antigen stimulation. This clonotype originated in a human donor in good health (CMV status not recorded). Some clones in this sample may be carry-over from other donors' samples. V is TRBV5-5 and J is TRBJ1-5; D call uncertain. CDR3: CASSLARNQPQHF. Written as DNA, the CDR3 is TGTGCCAGCAGCTTGGCGCGCAATCAGCCCCAGCATTTT.